A selection of T cell receptor beta chains follows, all from one sample in a study of T cells in Graves' hyperthyroidism and ophthalmopathy. TCRdb itself ran the multiplex PCR reads through MiXCR, one entry per CDR3 protein. This table holds 500,000 to 600,000 distinct CDR3 sequences, over 15% found once. What was sequenced was blood. All receptors derive from a woman between 18 and 30 years old with Graves' hyperthyroidism. The CDR3 runs from the conserved cysteine through the conserved F or W. Each record gives: CDR3 protein, CDR3 DNA, J gene, clone size, V gene, D gene. A D gene is named only where the DNA matches it firmly. Expanded clones are given a class, and other clones once, few, many or no size at all.

CASSPEDPYYNEQFF,TGTGCCAGCTCACCGGAGGATCCCTACTACAATGAGCAGTTCTTC,TRBJ2-1,few,TRBV18,.
CSASLSAAGETQYF,TGCAGTGCTAGTCTAAGCGCGGCGGGTGAGACCCAGTACTTC,TRBJ2-5,many,TRBV20-1,.
CASSQIAKTSGRDTQYF,TGTGCCAGCAGCCAAATCGCTAAGACTAGCGGGAGGGACACGCAGTATTTT,TRBJ2-3,.,TRBV14,TRBD2
CASELAGGSYNEQFF,TGTGCCAGTGAACTAGCGGGAGGCTCCTACAATGAGCAGTTCTTC,TRBJ2-1,few,TRBV19,TRBD2
CASSSRLAGSYNEQFF,TGTGCCAGCAGTTCAAGACTAGCGGGATCCTACAATGAGCAGTTCTTC,TRBJ2-1,many,TRBV12-3/TRBV12-4,TRBD2
CASSSPRLGTYNEQFF,TGTGCCAGCAGCTCCCCGCGTCTGGGGACCTACAATGAGCAGTTCTTC,TRBJ2-1,many,TRBV11-2,.
CASSPTSPTYEQYF,TGTGCCAGCAGCCCGACTAGCCCAACCTACGAGCAGTACTTC,TRBJ2-7,many,TRBV28,TRBD2
CASTGGSAYEQYF,TGTGCCAGTACTGGCGGGAGTGCCTACGAGCAGTACTTC,TRBJ2-7,.,TRBV19,TRBD2
CASSQGVSAGVQETQYF,TGCGCCAGCAGCCAAGGTGTTTCAGCGGGGGTCCAAGAGACCCAGTACTTC,TRBJ2-5,few,TRBV4-3,TRBD2
CASSSWFEQFF,TGTGCCAGCAGCTCCTGGTTTGAGCAGTTCTTC,TRBJ2-1,.,TRBV7-8,.
CASSGASWGAAGDTQYF,TGTGCCAGCAGCGGGGCTAGCTGGGGGGCCGCGGGAGATACGCAGTATTTT,TRBJ2-3,.,TRBV9,.
CASSESMGARYEQYF,TGCGCCAGCAGTGAGTCAATGGGGGCGCGGTACGAGCAGTACTTC,TRBJ2-7,few,TRBV10-1,.
CASSPWGTGVYEQYF,TGTGCCAGCAGCCCCTGGGGGACAGGGGTTTACGAGCAGTACTTC,TRBJ2-7,many,TRBV27,TRBD1
CASSEAGTETQYF,TGTGCCAGCAGTGAAGCCGGTACAGAGACCCAGTACTTC,TRBJ2-5,many,TRBV2,.
CASSPRSASGPNTGELFF,TGTGCCAGCTCACCACGGTCTGCTAGCGGGCCGAACACCGGGGAGCTGTTTTTT,TRBJ2-2,.,TRBV18,TRBD2
CASSPRTRPNTEAFF,TGTGCCAGCAGTCCCCGGACCCGTCCGAACACTGAAGCTTTCTTT,TRBJ1-1,many,TRBV28,.
CASSRLAGGPNTGELFF,TGTGCCAGCAGCCGACTAGCGGGGGGCCCGAACACCGGGGAGCTGTTTTTT,TRBJ2-2,few,TRBV7-6,TRBD2
CASSSLAGGLHTDTQYF,TGTGCCAGCAGTTCTCTAGCGGGGGGACTCCACACAGATACGCAGTATTTT,TRBJ2-3,.,TRBV6-5,TRBD2
CASSEPKGLAVFHEQYF,TGTGCCAGCAGTGAACCCAAAGGACTAGCGGTATTCCACGAGCAGTACTTC,TRBJ2-7,few,TRBV2,TRBD2
CASSAPAGGSSSYNSPLHF,TGTGCCAGCAGTGCCCCAGCAGGGGGTTCGAGCTCCTATAATTCACCCCTCCACTTT,TRBJ1-6,.,TRBV28,TRBD1
CATSIDSFDSDGNSPLHF,TGTGCCACCAGTATCGACTCCTTCGACTCGGATGGAAATTCACCCCTCCACTTT,TRBJ1-6,.,TRBV15,.
CSAPGRNGAGQFF,TGCAGCGCACCGGGCCGTAATGGGGCGGGGCAGTTCTTC,TRBJ2-1,many,TRBV29-1,.
CASSFGTSGKNEQFF,TGTGCCAGCAGTTTTGGTACTAGCGGGAAAAATGAGCAGTTCTTC,TRBJ2-1,.,TRBV12-3/TRBV12-4,TRBD2
CSGRGTSGTDTQYF,TGCAGTGGTAGAGGGACTAGCGGCACAGATACGCAGTATTTT,TRBJ2-3,many,TRBV20-1,TRBD2
CSAPRGRGTPRDTQYF,TGCAGTGCGCCGCGGGGGCGGGGGACCCCCCGGGATACGCAGTATTTT,TRBJ2-3,many,TRBV20-1,.
CASSQVGGRRIEGYTF,TGCGCCAGCAGCCAAGTCGGGGGCAGGCGAATAGAGGGCTACACCTTC,TRBJ1-2,.,TRBV4-1,.
CASSNPGREHENTQYF,TGTGCCAGCAGTAACCCTGGGCGGGAACACGAAAATACGCAGTATTTT,TRBJ2-3,few,TRBV6-2/TRBV6-3,.
CASSEKSPGSYNSPLHF,TGTGCCAGCAGTGAAAAGTCTCCCGGCTCCTATAATTCACCCCTCCACTTT,TRBJ1-6,.,TRBV2,.